Sequencing of this TCR beta chain was carried out in a study of T-cell memory formation after mild COVID-19. This clonotype was picked up many times. TCRdb re-called the 5' RACE reads through MiXCR, storing one row per CDR3 protein. The sample contains 450,000 to 700,000 distinct CDR3 sequences, about 20% of which appear only once. The sequence came from an adult woman who had mild COVID-19 (a few samples of this study predate the infection). Cell type and time point are not known. The sample consisted of PBMCs or a T cell subset sorted from them (not recorded which).

This chain's CDR3 is CASSSDSEHNTGELFF. CDR3 DNA: TGTGCCAGCTCATCGGACAGCGAACACAACACCGGGGAGCTGTTTTTT. V gene TRBV18 combines with J gene TRBJ2-2; D is perhaps TRBD1 (6 bases). Looked up from germline, CDR1 is KGHSH and CDR2 is LQKENI. The CDR3 sequence is 16 residues long. Trimming left V 5 bases short and J 2 bases short, with 15 bases between.